This entry describes one T cell receptor (beta chain). Its binding antigen is unknown. No base-level quality is on record; no much larger clone is a single base apart. This record comes from a study of CD8 T cells in acute hepatitis C reinfection (dated by TCRdb to the early 2020s). In the study overall: The study profiled the TCRbeta repertoire of CD8+ T cells specific for the HCV NS3-1073 epitope during acute infection and after viral clearance. A few spontaneous resolvers contributed paired acute and follow-up samples.

The time point label corresponds to: naive CD8 control sorted from an acute-time-point sample. Enrolled in the Montreal Hepatitis C Cohort (HEPCO) in Canada, the donors were people who inject drugs, and these donors were followed every 3 months. Acute primary HCV infection was defined as a positive HCV RNA or antibody test that came after a negative test within the prior 24 weeks. Surface staining used CD3, CD8 and CD45RO antibodies, with an aqua fixable dye to exclude dead cells. Roughly 6 subjects who developed chronic infection, defined as HCV RNA positivity at 24 weeks, were also included in the cohort. Frozen stocks of peripheral blood mononuclear cells were first thawed, after which negative isolation of CD8+ T cells was carried out using the MACS CD8+ T cell Isolation Kit. Sorting of the cells was done on a BD FACSAria II cell sorter. Study-wide findings and limitations: Some twelve public clonotypes were found regardless of outcome, and V04-02/J02-02 was used by one public clonotype. Diversity in the NS3-1073 specific repertoires was high, and no significant differences in diversity emerged among acute resolver, follow-up resolver and acute chronic samples. Because bulk sequencing covered only the TCRbeta chain, the alphabeta pairing of the public clonotypes could not be determined. CDR3 sequences shared with other epitopes were rare, and differing sequencing approaches may have limited exact matching. NS3-1073 specific cells were too rare to sort in chronically infected subjects, so no follow-up repertoires exist for those subjects. Preferential use of the TRBV04 and TRBV06 gene families was observed in all groups, and this preferential usage was not explained by overrepresentation in the naive pool.

Genomic DNA was extracted from FACS-sorted cells, and TCRbeta chain sequencing was performed through the commercial immunoSEQ service. Under the source paper's analysis protocol: The repertoire data were analyzed using ImmunoSEQ Analyzer software v3.0 and R v3.5.1. Only productive rearrangements were analyzed, because any sequences with stop codons or out-of-frame rearrangements were filtered out. The sequencing provider supplied the Simpson diversity, Shannon entropy, CDR3 length and nucleotide addition metrics. Clonotypes were grouped by frequency as dominant, sub-dominant, low or lowest abundance, and most analyses excluded clonotypes below 0.1%. A CDR3 amino acid clonotype was designated public if detected in at least two subjects at a cumulative frequency of at least 0.5%. The source is immuneACCESS, and TCRdb retained only in-frame sequences with V and J called. Part of the clones is not carried over; for the studies checked, unresolved V genes explain less than half of this, and the remainder is unexplained. V, J and clone size derive from that table, while D and trimming were established from the DNA sequence. This sample comprises 35,000 to 40,000 clones, approximately 87% of them detected only once. Roughly 0.48% of the sample goes to the ten largest clones.

Inclusive of the bounding cysteine and phenylalanine, the CDR3 is 16 residues long. The entry retains the CDR3 DNA only, 48 bases that are in frame from base 1. The V end loses 0 bases and the J end loses 3 bases, and a stretch of 14 bases separates them. The germline V gene supplies CDR1 SGHAT and CDR2 FQNNGV. What was sequenced was naive CD8+ T cells from PBMCs. The cell subset or site label on this specimen signifies: sorted total naive CD45RO-negative CD8+ T cells. The rearrangement joined TRBV11-2 to TRBJ2-5, with the D gene uncertain. This sequence was found in a man aged 30-40 years with chronic hepatitis C. In nucleotides, the sequence is TGTGCCAGCAGCTTAGACCCCAGCCCCGATAAAGAGACCCAGTACTTC. It codes for CASSLDPSPDKETQYF.